These 22 T cell receptor beta chains were sequenced from one sample in a study of T cells after yellow fever vaccination. TCRdb reprocessed the 5' RACE reads with MiXCR, giving one entry per CDR3 protein. This table has under 500,000 distinct CDR3 sequences, under 20% appearing once. The specimen was PBMCs, collected before the yellow fever booster vaccination. The origin of the receptors is a man aged 18-30 years who received the YFV17D yellow fever vaccine.

This clonotype showed up just a few times. This chain connects TRBV3-1 to TRBJ2-3; the D is unclear. CDR1 is LGHDT and CDR2 is YNNKEL in the germline V gene (reference sequence). There are 16 residues in the CDR3. Trimming stripped 3 bases from V and 2 bases from J, with 15 bases between. The CDR3 nucleotides are TGTGCCAGCAGCCAGGCTCTTGACTTTCTCACAGATACGCAGTATTTT. Translating it yields CASSQALDFLTDTQYF.

This chain uses TRBV6-5 with TRBJ2-1, with TRBD2 identical over 11 bases. CDR1 and CDR2 from the germline V gene are MNHEY and SVGAGI. The length of the CDR3 is 15 residues. The V gene end was trimmed by 0 bases and the J gene end by 7 bases; junction bases not matched to a gene: 2. CDR3: CASSYSRLAGNEQFF. CDR3 DNA: TGTGCCAGCAGTTACTCGAGACTAGCGGGGAATGAGCAGTTCTTC.

In its sample, this clonotype was seen a few times. The V and J genes are TRBV6-6 and TRBJ2-3, with 15 bases matching TRBD2. Germline loops: CDR1 MNHNY, CDR2 SVGAGI (reference sequence). Trimming took 5 bases from V and 3 from J; bases not matched to a gene: 9. The CDR3 has 18 amino acids. In DNA form, the CDR3 reads TGTGCCAGCAGTGATCCCGGGACTAGCGGGGGGTGGACAGATACGCAGTATTTT. Amino acid sequence: CASSDPGTSGGWTDTQYF.

This clonotype appeared a few times. CDR3 sequence reads: CSARGGQGRVDGTQYF. As DNA, the CDR3 is TGCAGTGCTAGGGGTGGACAGGGCCGGGTCGACGGTACGCAGTATTTT. This chain links TRBV20-1 with TRBJ2-3, with 8 bases matching TRBD1. Germline CDR1 DFQATT, CDR2 SNEGSKA (reference sequence). The V and J ends lost 3 bases and 8 bases, in that order; junction bases with no gene match: 16. The CDR3 contains 16 residues.

The V gene is TRBV4-3, the J gene TRBJ2-7; D is unclear. The V end lost 0 bases, the J end lost 0 bases, and 9 bases lay between the germline ends. CDR3 length equals 15 residues. The germline gives CDR1 LGHNA, CDR2 YSLEER. This chain's CDR3 is CASSQEPVSSYEQYF. The CDR3 DNA sequence: TGCGCCAGCAGCCAAGAGCCGGTCAGCTCCTACGAGCAGTACTTC.

The chain has TRBV6-2 or TRBV6-3 and TRBJ1-5; D unclear. The germline CDR1 and CDR2 sequences are MNHEY and SVGEGT. V was shortened by 6 bases and J by 7 bases, with 22 bases between the two germline ends. The CDR3 consists of 16 residues. The CDR3 spells CASSLFSGLPEQPQHF. As DNA, the CDR3 is TGTGCCAGCAGCCTCTTTTCCGGGCTGCCAGAACAGCCCCAGCATTTT.

V gene TRBV5-1 combines with J gene TRBJ1-3, with 10 bases matching TRBD1. Germline trimming cut 7 bases from V and 5 bases from J; bases unmatched to any gene: 24. Germline values: CDR1 SGHRS, CDR2 YFSETQ. This CDR3 comprises 20 residues. The CDR3 DNA follows: TGCGCCAGCGCAGGCGTCCCGGGACAGGGGACAACCTACGAAAGAAACACCATATATTTT. Translating gives CASAGVPGQGTTYERNTIYF.

The chain is built from TRBV29-1 and TRBJ2-5, with 9 positions matching TRBD1. Per germline, CDR1 SQVTM and CDR2 ANQGSEA. CDR3 length equals 17 residues. V lost 1 base and J lost 4; bases outside the gene matches: 13. This chain's CDR3 is CSVEVGFRDRAIETQYF. As DNA, the CDR3 is TGCAGCGTTGAAGTGGGATTCCGGGACAGGGCAATAGAGACCCAGTACTTC. Full variable domain (outside the CDR3, taken from reference TRBV29-1 and TRBJ2-5): SAVISQKPSRDICQRGTSLTIQCQVDSQVTMMFWYRQQPGQSLTLIATANQGSEATYESGFVIDKFPISRPNLTFSTLTVSNMSPEDSSIYLCSVEVGFRDRAIETQYFGPGTRLLVL.

The V gene is TRBV9, the J gene TRBJ2-3, with D perhaps TRBD2 (6 bases). This CDR3 contains 16 residues. Germline loops: CDR1 SGDLS, CDR2 YYNGEE. Trimming left V 0 bases short and J 0 bases short, with 11 bases between. This CDR3 is CASSVEGGASTDTQYF. The CDR3 coding sequence is TGTGCCAGCAGCGTAGAAGGCGGGGCTAGCACAGATACGCAGTATTTT.

This clonotype has only a few counts. This chain uses TRBV5-1 with TRBJ2-5; 7 nucleotides match TRBD1. With V trimmed by 0 bases and J by 3 bases, 14 bases remained unmatched. Germline CDR1 SGHRS, CDR2 YFSETQ. This CDR3 spans 18 amino acids. The CDR3 coding sequence is TGCGCCAGCAGCTTGGATGCTGTGACAGGGTTGAGGGAAGAGACCCAGTACTTC. This sequence encodes CASSLDAVTGLREETQYF.

A few counts support this clonotype. A clone one base away is much larger, so this may be a read error. The V call is TRBV7-9, the J call TRBJ2-1; D gene uncertain. Trimming shortened V by 4 bases and J by 5 bases, and 3 bases separated the two germline ends. The CDR3 length is 11 residues. Germline V gene data show CDR1 as SEHNR and CDR2 as FQNEAQ (reference sequence). DNA for the CDR3: TGTGCCAGCAGCTCGGACAATGAGCAGTTCTTC. Encoded protein: CASSSDNEQFF.

This clonotype was detected only a few times. The chain joins TRBV29-1 to TRBJ2-2; D ambiguous. Germline CDR1 SQVTM, CDR2 ANQGSEA. The CDR3 extends over 13 amino acids. The V end was cut by 2 bases, the J end by 3 bases, with 7 bases between. The CDR3 DNA reads TGCAGCGTTGAAATTGTGGACACCGGGGAGCTGTTTTTT. This gives the protein CSVEIVDTGELFF.

This clonotype occurred many times. The chain is built from TRBV29-1 and TRBJ2-3, with a possible D match to TRBD2 (5 bases). Germline CDR1 SQVTM, CDR2 ANQGSEA. The germline V and J ends were trimmed by 6 bases and 4 bases, with 14 bases remaining between them. This CDR3 has 13 residues. The CDR3 protein is CSVQLDLADTQYF. The CDR3 DNA reads as TGCAGCGTACAACTAGATCTGGCAGATACGCAGTATTTT.

The chain combines TRBV20-1 with TRBJ2-3, with TRBD1 identical over 9 bases. There are 15 residues in the CDR3. V was pared by 5 bases and J by 3 bases, with 9 bases of the junction left unmatched. The germline V gene has CDR1 DFQATT and CDR2 SNEGSKA (reference sequence). CDR3 region: CSAGPLGQGTDTQYF. CDR3 DNA sequence: TGCAGTGCTGGGCCCTTGGGACAGGGTACAGATACGCAGTATTTT.

The chain employs TRBV4-3 and TRBJ2-3; D is perhaps TRBD1 (6 bases). V lost 0 bases, J lost 6 bases, and 22 bases lay in between. The CDR3 runs 18 residues. Germline V gene sequence: CDR1 LGHNA, CDR2 YSLEER. The CDR3 protein is CASSQDSGRGNVLDTQYF. The CDR3 region has the DNA TGCGCCAGCAGCCAAGATAGTGGCAGGGGTAACGTGTTGGATACGCAGTATTTT.

V is TRBV12-3 or TRBV12-4 and J is TRBJ1-2, with 9 positions matching TRBD1. The CDR3 runs to 14 residues. The junction had 6 bases not matched to a gene; V was cut back by 6 bases and J by 4 bases. CDR3: CASRPDRGAYGYTF. CDR3 bases: TGTGCCAGCAGACCGGACAGGGGAGCCTATGGCTACACCTTC.

This clonotype was counted once. The junction does not match germline at one end; this may be a read error. This chain joins TRBV7-7 and TRBJ2-5; tentatively, D is TRBD1 or TRBD2 (5 bases each). This CDR3 region has 16 residues. Germline-derived CDR1 and CDR2 are SSHAT and FNYEAQ (reference sequence). CDR3 amino acids: CASSLGPGQSSETQYF. CDR3 DNA sequence: TGTGCTAGCAGCTTAGGGCCGGGGCAGTCCTCCGAGACCCAGTACTTC. Complete variable domain (other parts from reference TRBV7-7 and TRBJ2-5): GAGVSQSPRYKVTKRGQDVTLRCDPISSHATLYWYQQALGQGPEFLTYFNYEAQPDKSGLPSDRFSAERPEGSISTLTIQRTEQRDSAMYRCASSLGPGQSSETQYFGPGTRLLVL.

This sequence joins TRBV12-3 or TRBV12-4 and TRBJ1-1, with TRBD1 matching 8 bases. The CDR3 is made up of 15 amino acids. Unmatched junction bases numbered 10, after V lost 6 bases and J lost 4 bases. CDR3 in amino acids: CASSKRQGMGTEAFF. CDR3 in DNA: TGTGCCAGCAGCAAACGACAGGGGATGGGCACTGAAGCTTTCTTT.

This clonotype has just a few counts. This chain links TRBV3-1 with TRBJ1-2; TRBD1 matches 10 bases. V dropped 0 bases and J dropped 7; count of bases not matched to a gene: 8. The CDR3 is 16 amino acids. CDR1 is LGHDT and CDR2 is YNNKEL in the germline V gene (reference sequence). CDR3 coding DNA: TGTGCCAGCAGCCAAGATTCGTCACGGGACAGGGGTGGCTACACCTTC. Translation gives CASSQDSSRDRGGYTF.

The chain carries TRBV6-1 and TRBJ1-1; no clear D. V was clipped by 7 bases and J by 1 base, with 13 bases between them. The germline gives CDR1 MNHNS, CDR2 SASEGT. The CDR3 consists of 14 residues. The CDR3 is CASTLRIGNTEAFF. The CDR3 region has the DNA TGTGCCAGCACCCTGAGGATTGGGAACACTGAAGCTTTCTTT.

The chain has TRBV15 and TRBJ1-1, with D possibly matching TRBD1 (5 bases). The CDR3 has 12 residues. Germline assignment: CDR1 LNHNV and CDR2 YYDKDF (reference sequence). The V end was cut by 6 bases, the J end by 5 bases, with 10 bases between. The CDR3 sequence: CATRRGLTEAFF. The CDR3 DNA reads TGTGCCACCAGGAGGGGTTTGACTGAAGCTTTCTTT.

This clonotype showed up just a few times. The CDR3 protein is CSARDRTSGAETQYF. As DNA, the CDR3 is TGCAGTGCTAGAGATCGGACTAGCGGGGCAGAGACCCAGTACTTC. J is TRBJ2-5 and V is TRBV20-1; TRBD2 agrees at 12 bases. The V segment lost 0 bases and the J segment 4 bases; nucleotides outside the gene matches: 3. This CDR3 spans 15 amino acids. Germline V gene data show CDR1 as DFQATT and CDR2 as SNEGSKA (reference sequence).